This T cell receptor (beta chain) was recorded in a study of shared clonotypes between healthy human individuals. Overall study context: The study used three CD4 naive, three CD4 memory, two CD8 naive and one CD8 memory plate per donor. Overall study findings and caveats: The authors sampled blood alone, and tissue repertoires likely differ. Generation probabilities of non-shared clonotypes were lower (relative to those shared by all four donors).

CDR1 and CDR2 (germline): MGHDK, SYGVNS. This CDR3 contains 15 residues. The ends were cut back, 4 bases at V and 0 bases at J, with 10 bases in the middle. Each subset's genomic DNA was split evenly across several immunoSEQ plates. The repertoire was sequenced with immunoSEQ multiplex PCR; TCRdb's copy has only in-frame clones and lacks some. Here the sample spans about 2.2 million clones, 90% to 95% being singletons. CD45RO-negative, CCR7-positively selected cells formed the naive CD8 fraction, excluding terminally differentiated effector memory CD45RA+ cells. On this clone itself: Its antigen is unidentified.

The chain recombines TRBV25-1 with TRBJ2-1; D remains ambiguous. This sequence was found in a man between 18 and 35 years old in good health. Some clones in this sample may be carry-over from other donors' samples. Sample: naive CD8+ T cells from PBMCs. Written as DNA, the CDR3 is TGTGCCAGCAGTGCTGGGCGGAGCTCCTACAATGAGCAGTTCTTC. It specifies CASSAGRSSYNEQFF.